This paragraph covers one TCR beta chain sequence. This sample is part of a study of blood T cell repertoires in COVID-19. Using immunoSEQ multiplex PCR, the repertoire was profiled, and TCRdb retains in-frame clones only, with some absent. The sample contains 150,000 to 200,000 clones, roughly three quarters of which appear only once. CDR3 size: 13 residues. The V end was cut by 5 bases, the J end by 3 bases, with 7 bases between. Germline-derived CDR1 and CDR2 are KGHSH and LQKENI. The source is a woman between 50 and 59 years old with acute COVID-19. Sequences were obtained from PBMCs or T cells enriched from blood (not recorded which). The chain is built from TRBV18 and TRBJ1-4, with a tentative D call TRBD1 (6 bases). Here the CDR3 DNA reads TGTGCCAGCTCAACAGGGCCTAATGAAAAACTGTTTTTT. It encodes CASSTGPNEKLFF.